The rows below give T cell receptor beta chains drawn from one sample of a study of blood T cell repertoires in COVID-19. TCRdb's copy holds only in-frame clones and misses some; the assay was immunoSEQ multiplex PCR. The table shows 95,000 to 100,000 clones, with about 90% occurring only once. Material for sequencing was peripheral blood. The receptors shown here come from a middle-aged man with acute or convalescent COVID-19. The CDR3 runs from the conserved cysteine through the conserved F or W. Each record gives: J gene, V gene, clone size, CDR3 protein. Clone size, where shown, is once, few, many, or a class for clones that have expanded.

TRBJ2-3 | TRBV2 | NA | CASSGLLLSTDTQYF
TRBJ1-6 | TRBV28 | NA | CASSSHSGQGRSPLHF
TRBJ1-4 | TRBV7-9 | NA | CASSYRGQGGEKLFF
TRBJ1-2 | TRBV6-2/TRBV6-3 | NA | CASSYWPNYGYTF
TRBJ2-2 | TRBV11-2 | once | CASSLVRENTGELFF
TRBJ1-6 | TRBV10-2 | NA | CASSETGRNSPLHF
TRBJ2-7 | TRBV3-1/TRBV3-2 | NA | CASSPPSGSYEQYF
TRBJ1-6 | TRBV24-1 | NA | CATSAGEINSPLHF
TRBJ2-3 | TRBV7-9 | NA | CASSLAQGGTDTQYF
TRBJ2-5 | TRBV19 | NA | CASSPTPGETQYF
TRBJ2-7 | TRBV4-2 | once | CASSVSSVTYEQYF
TRBJ1-1 | TRBV7-9 | NA | CASSLTGTRKMNTEAFF
TRBJ2-1 | TRBV19 | NA | CASSAAGTGGYNEQFF
TRBJ1-4 | TRBV5-1 | once | CASSPGDRANEKLFF
TRBJ1-1 | TRBV18 | NA | CASSPPRQPNTEAFF
TRBJ1-1 | TRBV12-3/TRBV12-4 | NA | CASSSPWGVAFF
TRBJ2-5 | TRBV19 | NA | CASSPRLGAIQETQYF
TRBJ1-5 | TRBV28 | NA | CASSPSDRGLGQPQHF
TRBJ2-1 | TRBV18 | NA | CASSPYTGNEQFF
TRBJ1-6 | TRBV7-2 | NA | CASSAAGPSPLHF
TRBJ2-7 | TRBV5-1 | NA | CASSQSGAGVKNEQYF
TRBJ1-1 | TRBV6-6 | NA | CASSYPRGRNTEAFF
TRBJ1-3 | TRBV4-1 | NA | CASSQVRGALNTIYF
TRBJ2-7 | TRBV5-1 | NA | CASSLSWDYEQYF
TRBJ2-3 | TRBV5-1 | NA | CASTATGVDTQYF
TRBJ1-2 | TRBV6-6 | NA | CASSYRPGQGRGYTF
TRBJ2-1 | TRBV24-1 | NA | CATSDPTLGASNEQFF
TRBJ2-7 | TRBV19 | NA | CASSRGQDSYEQYF
TRBJ2-3 | TRBV12-3/TRBV12-4 | NA | CASSLRGVQYF
TRBJ2-4 | TRBV7-9 | NA | CASSLARENIQYF
TRBJ1-2 | TRBV2 | NA | CASSDRSWGYTF